Described below is a single T cell receptor (beta chain) sequence and its context. The sample originates from a study of blood T cell repertoires in COVID-19. Per the authors' pipeline: Reference gene primer amplification in the assay estimated nucleated cell counts. Some clones are missing from TCRdb's copy, which holds only in-frame ones; the method was immunoSEQ multiplex PCR. From that table come the V and J calls and clone size; the DNA was used to work out D and trimming. The sample holds over 25,000 clones, about 88% seen once. Germline CDR1 MNHEY, CDR2 SVGEGT. V was clipped by 0 bases and J by 7 bases, with 12 bases between them. The CDR3 runs 14 residues.

What was sequenced was peripheral blood. The chain uses TRBV6-2 or TRBV6-3 and TRBJ1-2; the D gene is possibly TRBD1 (6 bases). This receptor was taken from a man between 65 and 79 years old with active or convalescent COVID-19. The CDR3 DNA reads TGTGCCAGCAGTTACTCTGGCAGGGGCCCTGGCTACACCTTC. It codes for CASSYSGRGPGYTF.